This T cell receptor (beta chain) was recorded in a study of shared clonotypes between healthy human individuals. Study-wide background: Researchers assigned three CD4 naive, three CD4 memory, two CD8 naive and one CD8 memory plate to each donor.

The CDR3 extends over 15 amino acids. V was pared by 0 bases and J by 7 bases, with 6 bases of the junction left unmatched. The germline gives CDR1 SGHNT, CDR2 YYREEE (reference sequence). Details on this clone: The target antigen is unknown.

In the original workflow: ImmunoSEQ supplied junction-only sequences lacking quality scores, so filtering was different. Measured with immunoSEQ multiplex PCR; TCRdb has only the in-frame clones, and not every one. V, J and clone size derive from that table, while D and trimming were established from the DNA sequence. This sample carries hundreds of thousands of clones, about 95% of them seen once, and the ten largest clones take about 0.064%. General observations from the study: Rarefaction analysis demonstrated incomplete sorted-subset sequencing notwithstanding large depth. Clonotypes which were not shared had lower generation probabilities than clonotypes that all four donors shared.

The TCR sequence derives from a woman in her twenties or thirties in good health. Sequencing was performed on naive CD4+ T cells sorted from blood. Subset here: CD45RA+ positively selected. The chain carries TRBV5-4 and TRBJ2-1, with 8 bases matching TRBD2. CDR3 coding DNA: TGTGCCAGCAGCTTGGATAGCGGGATGTGGAATGAGCAGTTCTTC. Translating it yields CASSLDSGMWNEQFF.